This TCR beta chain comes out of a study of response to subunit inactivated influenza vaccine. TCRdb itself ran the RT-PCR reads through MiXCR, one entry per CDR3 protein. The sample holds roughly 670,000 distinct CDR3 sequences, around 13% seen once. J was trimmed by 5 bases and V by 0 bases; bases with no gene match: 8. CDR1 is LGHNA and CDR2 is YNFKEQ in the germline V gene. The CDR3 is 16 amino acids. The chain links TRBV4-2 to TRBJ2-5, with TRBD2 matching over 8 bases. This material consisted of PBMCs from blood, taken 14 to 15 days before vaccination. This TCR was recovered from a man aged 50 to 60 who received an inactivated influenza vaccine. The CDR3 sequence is CASSQDWSGGGETQYF. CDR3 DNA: TGTGCCAGCAGCCAAGACTGGTCGGGAGGGGGTGAGACCCAGTACTTC.